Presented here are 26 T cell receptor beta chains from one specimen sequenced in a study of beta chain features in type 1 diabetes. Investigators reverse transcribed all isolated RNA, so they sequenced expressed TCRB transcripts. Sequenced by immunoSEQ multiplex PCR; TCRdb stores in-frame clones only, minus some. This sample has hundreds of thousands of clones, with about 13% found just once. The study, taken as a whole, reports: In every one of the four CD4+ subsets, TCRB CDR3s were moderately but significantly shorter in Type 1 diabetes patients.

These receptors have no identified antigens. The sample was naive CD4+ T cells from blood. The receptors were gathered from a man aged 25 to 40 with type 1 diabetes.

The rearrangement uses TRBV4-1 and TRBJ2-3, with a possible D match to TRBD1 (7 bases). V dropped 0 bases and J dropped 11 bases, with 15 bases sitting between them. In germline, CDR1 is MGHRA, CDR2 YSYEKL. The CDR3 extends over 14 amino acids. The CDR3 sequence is CASSQEGVRGEQYF. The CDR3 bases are TGCGCCAGCAGCCAAGAGGGAGTCAGGGGGGAGCAGTATTTT.

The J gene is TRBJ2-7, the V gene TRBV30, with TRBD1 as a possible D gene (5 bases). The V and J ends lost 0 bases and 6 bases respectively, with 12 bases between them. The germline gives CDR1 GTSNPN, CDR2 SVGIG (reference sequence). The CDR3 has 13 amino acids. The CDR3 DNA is TGTGCCTGGAGTGTAAATTCAGGGCTCGAGCAGTACTTC. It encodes CAWSVNSGLEQYF.

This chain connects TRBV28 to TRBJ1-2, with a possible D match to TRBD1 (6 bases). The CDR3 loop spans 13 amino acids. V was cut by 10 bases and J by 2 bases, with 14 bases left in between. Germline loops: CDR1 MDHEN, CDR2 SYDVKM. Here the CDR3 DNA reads TGTGCCACCCAATCCACAGGGAACTATGGCTACACCTTC. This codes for CATQSTGNYGYTF.

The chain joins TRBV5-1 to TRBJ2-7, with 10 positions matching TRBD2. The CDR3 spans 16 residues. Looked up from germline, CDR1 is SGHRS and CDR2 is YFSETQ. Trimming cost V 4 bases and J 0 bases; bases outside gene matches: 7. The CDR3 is CASSVGLAEDSYEQYF. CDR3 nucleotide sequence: TGCGCCAGCAGCGTCGGACTAGCGGAAGACTCCTACGAGCAGTACTTC.

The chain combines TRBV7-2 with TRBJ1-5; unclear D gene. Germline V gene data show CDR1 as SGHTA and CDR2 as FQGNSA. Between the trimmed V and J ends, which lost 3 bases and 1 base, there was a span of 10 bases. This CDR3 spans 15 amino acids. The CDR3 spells CASSFSAGSNQPQHF. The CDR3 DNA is TGTGCCAGCAGCTTTTCGGCGGGGAGCAATCAGCCCCAGCATTTT.

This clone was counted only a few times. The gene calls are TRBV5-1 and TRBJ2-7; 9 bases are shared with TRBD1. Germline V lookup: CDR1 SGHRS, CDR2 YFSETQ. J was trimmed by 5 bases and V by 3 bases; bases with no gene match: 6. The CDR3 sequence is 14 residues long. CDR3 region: CASSSGDRANEQYF. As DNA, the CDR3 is TGCGCCAGCAGCTCGGGGGACAGGGCAAACGAGCAGTACTTC.

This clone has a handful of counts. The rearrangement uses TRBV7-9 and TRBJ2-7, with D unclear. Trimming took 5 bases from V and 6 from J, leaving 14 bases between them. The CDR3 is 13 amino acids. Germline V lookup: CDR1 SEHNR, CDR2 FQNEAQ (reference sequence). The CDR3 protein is CASSPVSGSEQYF. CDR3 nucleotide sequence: TGTGCCAGCAGCCCGGTTTCCGGGTCCGAGCAGTACTTC.

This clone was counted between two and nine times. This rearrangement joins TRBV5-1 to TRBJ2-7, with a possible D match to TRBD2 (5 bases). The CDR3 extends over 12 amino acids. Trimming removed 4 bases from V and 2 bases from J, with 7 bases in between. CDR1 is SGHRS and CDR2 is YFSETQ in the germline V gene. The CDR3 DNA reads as TGCGCCAGCAGCGTGGGAGCCTACGAGCAGTACTTC. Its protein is CASSVGAYEQYF.

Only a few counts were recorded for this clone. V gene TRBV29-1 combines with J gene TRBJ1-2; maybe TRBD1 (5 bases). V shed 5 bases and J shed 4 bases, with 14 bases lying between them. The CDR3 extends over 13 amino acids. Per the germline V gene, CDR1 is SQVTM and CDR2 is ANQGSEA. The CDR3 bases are TGCAGCGTTTCCCCCGGGACTGCCTATGGCTACACCTTC. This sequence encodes CSVSPGTAYGYTF.

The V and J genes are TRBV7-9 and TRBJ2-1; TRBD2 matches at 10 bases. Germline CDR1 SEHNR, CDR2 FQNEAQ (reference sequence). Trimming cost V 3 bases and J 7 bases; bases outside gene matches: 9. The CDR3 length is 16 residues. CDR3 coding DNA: TGTGCCAGCAGCTTGCTAGCGGGAGAAGGTCGGAATGAGCAGTTCTTC. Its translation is CASSLLAGEGRNEQFF.

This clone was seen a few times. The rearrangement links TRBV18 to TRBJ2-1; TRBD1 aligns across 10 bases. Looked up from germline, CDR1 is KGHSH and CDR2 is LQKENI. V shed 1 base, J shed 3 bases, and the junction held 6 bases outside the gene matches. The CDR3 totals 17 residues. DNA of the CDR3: TGTGCCAGCTCACCACTCCTTGGGACAGGGGACTACAATGAGCAGTTCTTC. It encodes CASSPLLGTGDYNEQFF.

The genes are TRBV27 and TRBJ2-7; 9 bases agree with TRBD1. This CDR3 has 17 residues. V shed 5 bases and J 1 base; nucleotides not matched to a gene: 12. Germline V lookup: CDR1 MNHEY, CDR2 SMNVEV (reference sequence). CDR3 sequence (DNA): TGTGCCAGCAGTATTGACACACCGGGACAGGGTTCCTACGAGCAGTACTTC. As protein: CASSIDTPGQGSYEQYF.

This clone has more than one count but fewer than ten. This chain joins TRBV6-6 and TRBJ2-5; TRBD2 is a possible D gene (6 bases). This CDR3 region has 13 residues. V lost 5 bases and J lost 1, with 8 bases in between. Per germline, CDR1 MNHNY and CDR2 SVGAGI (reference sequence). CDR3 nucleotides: TGTGCCAGCAGTAGGGACTTCCAAGAGACCCAGTACTTC. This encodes CASSRDFQETQYF.

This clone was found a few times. The CDR3 DNA sequence: TGCAGCGTTGTTTCCGACAGTGAGACCCAGTACTTC. Translated, it gives CSVVSDSETQYF. The V call is TRBV29-1, the J call TRBJ2-5; tentative D call: TRBD1 (5 bases). CDR1 SQVTM and CDR2 ANQGSEA come from the germline V gene. Deletions cut 4 bases from V and 5 bases from J, with 11 bases between. The CDR3 runs 12 residues. Complete variable domain (other parts from reference TRBV29-1 and TRBJ2-5): SAVISQKPSRDICQRGTSLTIQCQVDSQVTMMFWYRQQPGQSLTLIATANQGSEATYESGFVIDKFPISRPNLTFSTLTVSNMSPEDSSIYLCSVVSDSETQYFGPGTRLLVL.

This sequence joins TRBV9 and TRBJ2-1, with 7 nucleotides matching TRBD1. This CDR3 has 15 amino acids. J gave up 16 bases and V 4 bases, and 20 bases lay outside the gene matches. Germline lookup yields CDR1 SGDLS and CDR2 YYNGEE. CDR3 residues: CASSPHRGNQGIIFF. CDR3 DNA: TGTGCCAGCAGCCCCCACAGGGGTAATCAGGGTATTATATTCTTC.

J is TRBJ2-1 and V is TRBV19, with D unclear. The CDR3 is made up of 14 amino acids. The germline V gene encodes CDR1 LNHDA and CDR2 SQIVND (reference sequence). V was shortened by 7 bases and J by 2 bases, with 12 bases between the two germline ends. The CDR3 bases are TGTGCCAGTAAATTGGGCCGACCCTACAATGAGCAGTTCTTC. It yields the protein CASKLGRPYNEQFF. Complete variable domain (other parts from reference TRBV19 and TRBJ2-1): DGGITQSPKYLFRKEGQNVTLSCEQNLNHDAMYWYRQDPGQGLRLIYYSQIVNDFQKGDIAEGYSVSREKKESFPLTVTSAQKNPTAFYLCASKLGRPYNEQFFGPGTRLTVL.

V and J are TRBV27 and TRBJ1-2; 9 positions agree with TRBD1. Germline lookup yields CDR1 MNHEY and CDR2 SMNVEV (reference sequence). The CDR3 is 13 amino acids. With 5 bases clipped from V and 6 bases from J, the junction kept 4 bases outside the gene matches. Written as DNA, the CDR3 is TGTGCCAGCAGTCGGACAGGGGCTAATGGCTACACCTTC. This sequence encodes CASSRTGANGYTF.

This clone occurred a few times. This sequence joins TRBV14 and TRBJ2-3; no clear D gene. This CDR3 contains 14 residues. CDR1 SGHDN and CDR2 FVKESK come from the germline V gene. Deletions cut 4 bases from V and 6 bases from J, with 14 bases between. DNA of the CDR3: TGTGCCAGCAGCCGGCTTTCTAAGAGGGATACGCAGTATTTT. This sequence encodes CASSRLSKRDTQYF.

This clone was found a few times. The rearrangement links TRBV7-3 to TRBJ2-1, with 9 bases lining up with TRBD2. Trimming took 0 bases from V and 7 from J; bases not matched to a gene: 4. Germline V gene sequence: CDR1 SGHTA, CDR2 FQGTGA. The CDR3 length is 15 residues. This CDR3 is CASSLTASGGNEQFF. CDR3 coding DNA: TGTGCCAGCAGCTTAACGGCCAGCGGGGGGAATGAGCAGTTCTTC.

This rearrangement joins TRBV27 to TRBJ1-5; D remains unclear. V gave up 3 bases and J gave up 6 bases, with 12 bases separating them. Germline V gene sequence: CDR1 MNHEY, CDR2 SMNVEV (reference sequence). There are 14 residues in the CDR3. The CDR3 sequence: CASSFGLRRQPQHF. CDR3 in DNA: TGTGCCAGCAGTTTCGGTCTGAGGCGTCAGCCCCAGCATTTT.

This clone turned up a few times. CDR3 in DNA: TGTGCCAGCAGCTCCCGGTGGGGGGGCTTTGTGGGCGACGAGCAGTACTTC. It specifies CASSSRWGGFVGDEQYF. The chain is built from TRBV7-2 and TRBJ2-7; D may be TRBD2 (7 bases). Trimming removed 4 bases at V and 5 bases at J, with 24 bases between. Germline values: CDR1 SGHTA, CDR2 FQGNSA. There are 17 residues in the CDR3.

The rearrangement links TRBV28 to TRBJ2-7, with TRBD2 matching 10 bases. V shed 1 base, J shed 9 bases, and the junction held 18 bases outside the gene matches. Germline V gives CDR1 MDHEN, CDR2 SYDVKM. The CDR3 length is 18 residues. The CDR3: CASSLSSLPSGRKRGQYF. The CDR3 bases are TGTGCCAGCAGTTTATCTTCGCTGCCTAGCGGGAGAAAACGAGGGCAGTACTTC.

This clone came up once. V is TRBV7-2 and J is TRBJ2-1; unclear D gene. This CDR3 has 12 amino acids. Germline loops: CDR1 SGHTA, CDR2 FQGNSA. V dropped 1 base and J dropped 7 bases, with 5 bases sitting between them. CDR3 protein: CASSLVPNEQFF. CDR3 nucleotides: TGTGCCAGCAGCTTAGTCCCAAATGAGCAGTTCTTC.

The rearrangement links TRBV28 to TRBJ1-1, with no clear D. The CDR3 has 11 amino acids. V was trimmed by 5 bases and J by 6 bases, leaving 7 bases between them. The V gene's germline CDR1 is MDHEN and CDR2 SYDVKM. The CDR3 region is CASSPRSEAFF. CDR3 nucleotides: TGTGCCAGCAGTCCTCGGTCTGAAGCTTTCTTT. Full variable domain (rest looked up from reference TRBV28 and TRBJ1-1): DVKVTQSSRYLVKRTGEKVFLECVQDMDHENMFWYRQDPGLGLRLIYFSYDVKMKEKGDIPEGYSVSREKKERFSLILESASTNQTSMYLCASSPRSEAFFGQGTRLTVV.

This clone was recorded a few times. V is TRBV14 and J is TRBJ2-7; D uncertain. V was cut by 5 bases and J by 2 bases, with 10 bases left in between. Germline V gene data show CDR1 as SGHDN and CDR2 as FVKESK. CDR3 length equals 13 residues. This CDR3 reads CASSSLGPYEQYF. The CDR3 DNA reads TGTGCCAGCAGCTCCCTGGGCCCCTACGAGCAGTACTTC.

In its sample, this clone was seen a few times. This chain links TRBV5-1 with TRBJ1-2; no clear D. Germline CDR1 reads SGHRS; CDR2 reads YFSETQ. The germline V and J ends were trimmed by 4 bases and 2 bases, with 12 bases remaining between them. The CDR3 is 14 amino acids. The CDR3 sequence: CASSDRTGNYGYTF. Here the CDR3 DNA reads TGCGCCAGCAGCGATAGGACGGGGAACTATGGCTACACCTTC.